This T cell receptor beta chain was recovered during a study of cytomegalovirus exposure and HLA in healthy donors. Study details: Membership in the Caucasian-associated ancestry cluster was found for around 81% of 300 to 500 genotyped donors.

Study-level results: Common viral pathogens were later found to be apparently linked to several of the most significant clusters. Productive status was seen about 87% or about 30% of the time for most TCR beta V segments in an earlier analysis.

About this clone: Antigen specificity is unknown.

60 Vbeta and 13 Jbeta primers were used in PCR. Profiling relied on immunoSEQ multiplex PCR, and the TCRdb table lists in-frame clones only, not all of them. The sample lists over 55,000 clones; about 87% were seen once. This receptor was obtained from a man between 18 and 29 years old in good health and CMV-seronegative. Sample: PBMCs.

The CDR3 coding sequence is TGTGCCAGCGCGGGCAGGGTAGCGGACGAGCAGTACTTC. It encodes CASAGRVADEQYF. The J gene is TRBJ2-7, the V gene TRBV2, with TRBD2 as a possible D gene (6 bases). The length of the CDR3 is 13 residues. Germline CDR1 reads SNHLY; CDR2 reads FYNNEI. Trimming took 8 bases from V and 5 from J, leaving 16 bases between them. The full variable domain, its missing parts supplied by reference TRBV2 and TRBJ2-7, is EPEVTQTPSHQVTQMGQEVILRCVPISNHLYFYWYRQILGQKVEFLVSFYNNEISEKSEIFDDQFSVERPDGSNFTLKIRSTKLEDSAMYFCASAGRVADEQYFGPGTRLTVT.